This entry lists 20 T cell receptor beta chains sequenced from one sample in a study of cytomegalovirus exposure and HLA in healthy donors. PCR employed 60 Vbeta and 13 Jbeta primers. The data were produced by immunoSEQ multiplex PCR, yet TCRdb's version contains in-frame clones alone and is incomplete. This sample has 150,000 or so clones, with about four fifths found just once. Sample: PBMCs. The receptors were gathered from a woman aged 18-30 years in good health and CMV-seropositive.

This chain links TRBV5-6 with TRBJ2-5; TRBD2 is a possible D gene (7 bases). The germline gives CDR1 SGHDT, CDR2 YYEEEE. The CDR3 is 15 residues long. V was cut by 0 bases and J by 5 bases, with 14 bases left in between. The chain's CDR3 is CASSLVGGARETQYF. DNA for the CDR3: TGTGCCAGCAGCTTGGTAGGGGGGGCGAGGGAGACCCAGTACTTC.

This clone was seen just once. The J gene is TRBJ2-7, the V gene TRBV27, with unresolved D. The CDR3 extends over 12 amino acids. Germline CDR1 reads MNHEY; CDR2 reads SMNVEV (reference sequence). Trimming pared 8 bases from V and 6 bases from J, leaving 14 bases between. The CDR3 bases are TGTGCCAGCGCACGTAGTTCAGGCGAGCAGTACTTC. This codes for CASARSSGEQYF.

In its sample, this clone was seen a few times. This rearrangement joins TRBV7-7 to TRBJ2-3; perhaps TRBD2 as D (7 bases). There are 17 residues in the CDR3. CDR1 and CDR2 from the germline V gene are SSHAT and FNYEAQ (reference sequence). With 5 bases removed from V and 2 bases from J, the gap between germline ends came to 20 bases. For the CDR3, the DNA is TGTGCCAGCAGCCGCTATACGGCGGGGGCGGACACAGATACGCAGTATTTT. This translates into CASSRYTAGADTDTQYF.

The gene calls are TRBV27 and TRBJ1-3; possibly TRBD1 for D (5 bases). The germline V and J ends were trimmed by 5 bases and 4 bases, with 9 bases remaining between them. The germline V gene has CDR1 MNHEY and CDR2 SMNVEV (reference sequence). The CDR3 has 13 amino acids. This CDR3 is CASSPYRGNTIYF. CDR3 nucleotide sequence: TGTGCCAGCAGTCCCTACAGGGGAAACACCATATATTTT.

CDR3 sequence reads: CASSQDSDRVAGYTF. The CDR3 coding sequence is TGCGCCAGCAGCCAAGATTCGGACAGGGTTGCTGGCTACACCTTC. The chain has TRBV4-1 and TRBJ1-2, with 8 bases fitting TRBD1. J lost 7 bases, V lost 0 bases, and 7 bases had no gene match. The CDR3 is 15 residues long. The germline CDR1 and CDR2 sequences are MGHRA and YSYEKL.

The chain is built from TRBV27 and TRBJ1-3; no reliable D call. The germline V gene has CDR1 MNHEY and CDR2 SMNVEV (reference sequence). Trimming removed 4 bases at V and 1 base at J, with 5 bases between. CDR3 length: 13 amino acids. CDR3 residues: CASSWRSGNTIYF. The CDR3, as DNA: TGTGCCAGCAGTTGGAGATCTGGAAACACCATATATTTT.

The V and J genes are TRBV19 and TRBJ1-2, with 7 bases fitting TRBD1. This CDR3 comprises 17 residues. Trimming cost V 7 bases and J 2 bases; bases outside gene matches: 16. CDR1 and CDR2 from the germline V gene are LNHDA and SQIVND (reference sequence). The CDR3: CASIHTGGTATNYGYTF. In DNA, the CDR3 is TGTGCCAGTATCCACACCGGCGGGACAGCGACCAACTATGGCTACACCTTC.

Details on this clone: The junction and the germline gene differ at one end; a read error may be behind it. The chain joins TRBV7-6 to TRBJ2-7, with no clear D. Looked up from germline, CDR1 is SGHVS and CDR2 is FNYEAQ. The CDR3 is 15 amino acids. CDR3 sequence (DNA): TGTGCCAGCAGCCTTGCCGGGTCCCCATCCTCCGAGCAGTACTTC. It yields the protein CASSLAGSPSSEQYF.

V and J are TRBV11-2 and TRBJ2-2, with TRBD2 identical over 14 bases. CDR3 length: 15 residues. Trimming took 6 bases from V and 6 from J; bases not matched to a gene: 3. Germline CDR1 is SGHAT and CDR2 is FQNNGV. This chain's CDR3 is CASREGLAGAGELFF. DNA of the CDR3: TGTGCCAGCAGGGAGGGACTAGCGGGGGCCGGGGAGCTGTTTTTT.

V usage is TRBV5-1 and J usage is TRBJ2-3; 7 bases align to TRBD1. The length of the CDR3 is 15 residues. With V trimmed by 0 bases and J by 4 bases, 5 bases remained unmatched. CDR1 and CDR2 from the germline V gene are SGHRS and YFSETQ. CDR3 protein: CASSLGGGRSDTQYF. The CDR3 region has the DNA TGCGCCAGCAGCTTGGGAGGGGGCAGGTCAGATACGCAGTATTTT.

This clone occurred a few times. This CDR3 is CASTNNYGYTF. The DNA for the CDR3 is TGTGCCAGCACCAATAACTATGGCTACACCTTC. The rearrangement links TRBV28 to TRBJ1-2; D gene ambiguous. The V gene's germline CDR1 is MDHEN and CDR2 SYDVKM. The CDR3 covers 11 residues. Trimming took 7 bases from V and 1 from J, leaving 4 bases between them.

The chain employs TRBV5-6 and TRBJ2-3; D is perhaps TRBD2 (7 bases). Germline V gene data show CDR1 as SGHDT and CDR2 as YYEEEE. The CDR3 sequence is 12 residues long. Trimming removed 10 bases at V and 3 bases at J, with 12 bases between. The DNA for the CDR3 is TGTGCCGGGGGGGCCGGGACAGATACGCAGTATTTT. It is translated as CAGGAGTDTQYF.

V and J are TRBV6-9 and TRBJ2-5; tentatively, D is TRBD1 (5 bases). The DNA end lines up better with TRBJ2-7; the J call may be wrong. In germline, CDR1 is MNHGY, CDR2 SVAAGI. CDR3 size: 18 residues. CDR3 in amino acids: CASSGADLRGSSSYEQYF. CDR3 coding DNA: TGTGCCAGCAGTGGGGCCGACCTTAGGGGCTCAAGCTCCTACGAGCAGTACTTC.

The V call is TRBV27, the J call TRBJ1-5, with D maybe TRBD1 (5 bases). This CDR3 spans 14 amino acids. V was clipped by 1 base and J by 4 bases, with 8 bases between them. Germline CDR1 MNHEY, CDR2 SMNVEV (reference sequence). CDR3 sequence reads: CASSLYPGNQPQHF. The CDR3 bases are TGTGCCAGCAGTTTATATCCAGGGAATCAGCCCCAGCATTTT.

The gene calls are TRBV9 and TRBJ1-1; D unresolved. The CDR3 has 13 residues. The germline gives CDR1 SGDLS, CDR2 YYNGEE. The ends were cut back, 1 base at V and 5 bases at J, with 9 bases in the middle. Here the CDR3 reads CASSVFPYTEAFF. In DNA form, the CDR3 reads TGTGCCAGCAGCGTATTTCCCTATACTGAAGCTTTCTTT.

This chain links TRBV6-5 with TRBJ2-4, with D possibly being TRBD2 (6 bases). Deletions cut 0 bases from V and 1 base from J, with 10 bases between. The length of the CDR3 is 16 residues. CDR1 MNHEY and CDR2 SVGAGI come from the germline V gene. The CDR3 sequence: CASSYSEGSAKNIQYF. For the CDR3, the DNA is TGTGCCAGCAGTTACTCGGAGGGGAGCGCCAAAAACATTCAGTACTTC.

J is TRBJ2-5 and V is TRBV5-1; 12 bases are a match to TRBD2. The end of the DNA aligns better with TRBJ2-7, so the J call may be wrong. Germline loops: CDR1 SGHRS, CDR2 YFSETQ. The CDR3 loop spans 16 amino acids. The CDR3 sequence: CASSFSGLAGGPEQYF. CDR3 DNA: TGCGCCAGCAGCTTCTCAGGCCTAGCGGGGGGGCCCGAGCAGTACTTC.

The chain has TRBV5-8 and TRBJ1-5, with D unresolved. The germline gives CDR1 SGHTS, CDR2 YDEGEE. Trimming shortened V by 4 bases and J by 9 bases, and 11 bases separated the two germline ends. The CDR3 loop spans 12 amino acids. CDR3 in amino acids: CASSRGLGPQHF. The CDR3 DNA follows: TGTGCCAGCAGCAGAGGTTTGGGGCCCCAGCATTTT.

The rearrangement links TRBV5-1 to TRBJ1-6, with D possibly matching TRBD1 (5 bases). Trimming cost V 0 bases and J 9 bases, with 13 bases left between them. CDR3 size: 15 residues. Germline V gene lookup returns CDR1 SGHRS and CDR2 YFSETQ. CDR3 in amino acids: CASSLEWTPGSPLHF. The CDR3, as DNA: TGCGCCAGCAGCTTGGAGTGGACACCTGGTTCACCCCTCCACTTT.

The V and J genes are TRBV27 and TRBJ2-7; TRBD1 might be the D (5 bases). V gave up 9 bases and J gave up 2 bases, with 14 bases separating them. Germline CDR1 MNHEY, CDR2 SMNVEV (reference sequence). This CDR3 has 13 residues. Here the CDR3 DNA reads TGTGCCAGTTCCCTGGGGCTGGCCTACGAGCAGTACTTC. This translates into CASSLGLAYEQYF.